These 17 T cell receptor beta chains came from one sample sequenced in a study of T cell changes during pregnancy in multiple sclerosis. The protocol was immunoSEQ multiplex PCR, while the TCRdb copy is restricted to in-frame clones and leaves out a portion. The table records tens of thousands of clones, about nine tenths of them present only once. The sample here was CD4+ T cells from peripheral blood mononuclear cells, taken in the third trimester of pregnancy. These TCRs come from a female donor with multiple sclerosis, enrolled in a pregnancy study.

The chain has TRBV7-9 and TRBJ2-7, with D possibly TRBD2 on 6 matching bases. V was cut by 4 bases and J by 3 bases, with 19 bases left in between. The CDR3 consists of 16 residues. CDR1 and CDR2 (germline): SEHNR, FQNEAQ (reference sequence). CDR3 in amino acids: CASSYPPGDLRYEQYF. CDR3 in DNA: TGTGCCAGCAGCTACCCACCGGGGGACTTGCGCTACGAGCAGTACTTC.

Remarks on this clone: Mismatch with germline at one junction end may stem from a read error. CDR3 sequence: CTSSARAYEQYF. The CDR3 DNA reads as TGTACCAGCTCCGCCCGCGCCTACGAGCAGTACTTC. This chain uses TRBV6-1 with TRBJ2-7; D gene ambiguous. The CDR3 totals 12 residues. Germline CDR1 MNHNS, CDR2 SASEGT.

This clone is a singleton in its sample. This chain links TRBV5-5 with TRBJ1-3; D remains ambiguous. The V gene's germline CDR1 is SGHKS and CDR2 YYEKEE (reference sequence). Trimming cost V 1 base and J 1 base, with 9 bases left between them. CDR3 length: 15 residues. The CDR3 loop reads CASSLWAPSGNTIYF. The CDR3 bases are TGTGCCAGCAGCTTGTGGGCGCCTTCTGGAAACACCATATATTTT.

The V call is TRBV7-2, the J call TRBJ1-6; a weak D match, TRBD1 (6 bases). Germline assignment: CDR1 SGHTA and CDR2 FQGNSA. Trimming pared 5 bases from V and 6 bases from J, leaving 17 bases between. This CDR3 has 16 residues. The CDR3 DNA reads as TGTGCCAGCAGCCGAGGGAGGGGGGCCCTTAATTCACCCCTCCACTTT. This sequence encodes CASSRGRGALNSPLHF. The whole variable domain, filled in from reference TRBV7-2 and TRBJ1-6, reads GAGVSQSPSNKVTEKGKDVELRCDPISGHTALYWYRQSLGQGLEFLIYFQGNSAPDKSGLPSDRFSAERTGGSVSTLTIQRTQQEDSAVYLCASSRGRGALNSPLHFGNGTRLTVT.

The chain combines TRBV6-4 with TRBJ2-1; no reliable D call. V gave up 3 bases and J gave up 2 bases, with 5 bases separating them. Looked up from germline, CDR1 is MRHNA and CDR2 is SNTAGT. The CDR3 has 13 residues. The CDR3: CASSEGAYNEQFF. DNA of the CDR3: TGTGCCAGCAGTGAAGGAGCCTACAATGAGCAGTTCTTC.

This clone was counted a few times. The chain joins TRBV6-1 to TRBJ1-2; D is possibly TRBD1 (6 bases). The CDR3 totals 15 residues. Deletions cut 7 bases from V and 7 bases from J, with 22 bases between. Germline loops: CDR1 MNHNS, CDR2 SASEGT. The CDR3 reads CASIGATGMDSGYTF. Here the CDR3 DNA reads TGTGCCAGCATTGGCGCTACAGGGATGGATAGTGGCTACACCTTC.

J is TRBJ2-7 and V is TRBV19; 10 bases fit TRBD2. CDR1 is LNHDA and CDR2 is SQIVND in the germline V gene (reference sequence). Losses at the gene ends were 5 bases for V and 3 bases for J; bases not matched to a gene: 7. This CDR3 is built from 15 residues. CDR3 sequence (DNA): TGTGCCAGTAGTCCCGAGCGGGAGGGCAACTACGAGCAGTACTTC. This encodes CASSPEREGNYEQYF.

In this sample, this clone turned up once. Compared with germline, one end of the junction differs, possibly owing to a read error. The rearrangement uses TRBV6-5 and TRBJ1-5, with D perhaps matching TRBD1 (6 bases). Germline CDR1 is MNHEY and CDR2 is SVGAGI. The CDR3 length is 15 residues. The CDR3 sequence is CASSYTGGLNRPQHF. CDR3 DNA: TGTGCCAGCAGTTACACGGGGGGCTTGAATCGGCCCCAGCATTTT.

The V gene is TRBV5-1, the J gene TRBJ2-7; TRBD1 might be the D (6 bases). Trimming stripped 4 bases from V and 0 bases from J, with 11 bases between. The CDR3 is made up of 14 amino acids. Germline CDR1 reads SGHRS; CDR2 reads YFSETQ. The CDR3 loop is CASSPGASSYEQYF. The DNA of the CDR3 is TGCGCCAGCAGCCCAGGGGCCAGCTCCTACGAGCAGTACTTC. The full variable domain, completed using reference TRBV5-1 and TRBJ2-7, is KAGVTQTPRYLIKTRGQQVTLSCSPISGHRSVSWYQQTPGQGLQFLFEYFSETQRNKGNFPGRFSGRQFSNSRSEMNVSTLELGDSALYLCASSPGASSYEQYFGPGTRLTVT.

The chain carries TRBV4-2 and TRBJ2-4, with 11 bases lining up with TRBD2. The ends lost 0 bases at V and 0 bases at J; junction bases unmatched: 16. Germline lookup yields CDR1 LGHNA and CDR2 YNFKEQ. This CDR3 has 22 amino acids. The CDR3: CASSQDLPFVSGGALAKNIQYF. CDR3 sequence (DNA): TGTGCCAGCAGCCAAGACCTACCCTTCGTTAGCGGGGGGGCCTTAGCCAAAAACATTCAGTACTTC.

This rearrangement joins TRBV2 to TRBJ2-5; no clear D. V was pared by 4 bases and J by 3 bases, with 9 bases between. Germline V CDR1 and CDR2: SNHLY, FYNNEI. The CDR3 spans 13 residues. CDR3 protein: CASSATQKETQYF. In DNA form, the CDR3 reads TGTGCCAGCAGTGCGACACAAAAAGAGACCCAGTACTTC.

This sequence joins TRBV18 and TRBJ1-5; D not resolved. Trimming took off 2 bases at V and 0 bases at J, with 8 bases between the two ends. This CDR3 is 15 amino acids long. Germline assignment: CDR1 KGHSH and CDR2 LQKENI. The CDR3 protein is CASSPNRDSNQPQHF. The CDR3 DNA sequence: TGTGCCAGCTCACCAAACAGAGATAGCAATCAGCCCCAGCATTTT.

As DNA, the CDR3 is TGTGCCAGCAGCTGGGACACTGGAAACACCATATATTTT. Its translation is CASSWDTGNTIYF. The chain couples TRBV7-8 to TRBJ1-3; a possible D gene is TRBD1 (6 bases). Germline assignment: CDR1 SGHVS and CDR2 FQNEAQ. Trimming stripped 4 bases from V and 2 bases from J, with 6 bases between. The CDR3 length is 13 residues.

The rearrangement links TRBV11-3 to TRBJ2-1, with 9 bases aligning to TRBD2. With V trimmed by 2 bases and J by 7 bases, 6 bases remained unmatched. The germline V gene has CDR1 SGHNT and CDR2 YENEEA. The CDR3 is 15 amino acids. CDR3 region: CASSLNSGRQNEQFF. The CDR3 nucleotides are TGTGCCAGCAGCTTAAATAGCGGGAGACAGAATGAGCAGTTCTTC.

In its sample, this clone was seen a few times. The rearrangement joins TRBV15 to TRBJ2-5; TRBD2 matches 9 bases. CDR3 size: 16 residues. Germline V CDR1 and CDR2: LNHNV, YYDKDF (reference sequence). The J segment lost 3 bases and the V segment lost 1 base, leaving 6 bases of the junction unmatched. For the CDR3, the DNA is TGTGCCACCAGCAGAGGTTTTGCTAGCGGGGAAGAGACCCAGTACTTC. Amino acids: CATSRGFASGEETQYF. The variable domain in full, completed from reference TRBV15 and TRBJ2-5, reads DAMVIQNPRYQVTQFGKPVTLSCSQTLNHNVMYWYQQKSSQAPKLLFHYYDKDFNNEADTPDNFQSRRPNTSFCFLDIRSPGLGDTAMYLCATSRGFASGEETQYFGPGTRLLVL.

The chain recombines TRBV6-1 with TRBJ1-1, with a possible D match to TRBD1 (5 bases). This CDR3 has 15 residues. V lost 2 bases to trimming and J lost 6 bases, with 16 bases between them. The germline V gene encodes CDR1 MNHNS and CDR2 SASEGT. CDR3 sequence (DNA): TGTGCCAGCAGTGAATCTGTGGGGCTGGGCGCTGAAGCTTTCTTT. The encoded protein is CASSESVGLGAEAFF.

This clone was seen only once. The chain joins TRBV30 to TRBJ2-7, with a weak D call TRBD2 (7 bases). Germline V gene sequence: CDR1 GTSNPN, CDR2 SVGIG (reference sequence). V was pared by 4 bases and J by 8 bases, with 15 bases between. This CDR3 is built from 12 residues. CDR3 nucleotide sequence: TGTGCCTGGAACCAAGGGGGGGGCCAGCAGTACTTC. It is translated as CAWNQGGGQQYF.